This TCR beta chain is drawn from a study of response to subunit inactivated influenza vaccine (dated by TCRdb to 2017 to 2018). At the level of the whole study: To follow how T cells responded to a trivalent subunit inactivated influenza vaccine, the researchers relied on deep quantitative profiling of the T cell receptor repertoire. Overall study results and their limits: The authors proposed that each seasonal influenza vaccination may bring in only a limited number of new T cells.

The protocol used for the library was RT-PCR. The sequencer listed for this sample is Illumina HiSeq 2500. The public reads were reanalyzed by TCRdb: fastp trimming at Q25, MiXCR alignment, in-frame beta chains only. CDR3 protein sequences are deduplicated, and each keeps its most common genes and DNA. Within this sample are about 520,000 distinct CDR3 sequences, with around 7.7% of them counted one time only. 13% of the sample goes to the ten largest clones. Only a few counts were recorded for this clonotype. Its target antigen remains unknown. Base quality data are lacking; no much larger clone is found one base away. From cysteine to phenylalanine, the CDR3 is 12 amino acids long. Kept here is only the CDR3 DNA, which spans 36 bases and is read in frame from base 1. Sequences SGDLS (CDR1) and YYNGEE (CDR2) are obtained from the germline V gene. V loses 7 bases, J loses 4 bases, and the germline ends lie 8 bases apart.

Rearrangement joined TRBV9 to TRBJ2-2; confidence is insufficient to name the D gene. This sample comprised PBMCs from blood, obtained approximately 25 months after vaccination. This clonotype was obtained from a man aged 50-75 years who received an inactivated influenza vaccine. Donor details come from another sample of the same person, matched by shared clones. Here is the DNA: TGTGCCAGCGGTACGATCACCGGGGAGCTGTTTTTT. Translated, this is CASGTITGELFF.